The 23 T cell receptor beta chains in this list originate from one sample, sequenced in a study of blood T cell repertoires in COVID-19. Sequencing was performed with immunoSEQ multiplex PCR; in TCRdb, only in-frame clones are kept and a portion is missing. The table includes approximately 350,000 clones, roughly 90% detected once. Sequences were obtained from peripheral blood. The receptors come from a woman in her seventies with COVID-19, enrolled during active disease.

The V gene is TRBV12-3 or TRBV12-4, the J gene TRBJ1-1; D is undetermined. The CDR3 covers 13 residues. Trimming removed 3 bases at V and 3 bases at J, with 8 bases between. The chain's CDR3 is CASSLGRDTEAFF. CDR3 nucleotide sequence: TGTGCCAGCAGTTTGGGGAGGGACACTGAAGCTTTCTTT.

This clone has a single count. The chain joins TRBV12-3 or TRBV12-4 to TRBJ2-5; D not resolved. CDR3 size: 12 residues. Trimming took 8 bases from V and 5 from J, leaving 12 bases between them. The CDR3 nucleotides read TGTGCCAGCCTACGGTCCGGGGAGACCCAGTACTTC. Translation: CASLRSGETQYF.

The chain carries TRBV15 and TRBJ2-3; maybe TRBD1 (6 bases). The CDR3 sequence is 14 residues long. Germline loops: CDR1 LNHNV, CDR2 YYDKDF (reference sequence). The V gene lost 5 bases and the J gene lost 6 bases, with 15 bases spanning the gap. The CDR3 loop reads CATSEGVGGDTQYF. The CDR3 DNA is TGTGCCACCAGCGAGGGGGTTGGAGGCGATACGCAGTATTTT.

The rearrangement links TRBV11-2 to TRBJ1-6, with D possibly matching TRBD1 (6 bases). The V gene's germline CDR1 is SGHAT and CDR2 FQNNGV. V dropped 2 bases and J dropped 10 bases, with 21 bases sitting between them. This CDR3 spans 17 amino acids. DNA for the CDR3: TGTGCCAGCAGCTTAAGGGGGGGACACCCCTCGGGATCACCCCTCCACTTT. Residues: CASSLRGGHPSGSPLHF.

CDR3 sequence: CASSFQEGADTEAFF. The DNA for the CDR3 is TGTGCCAGCAGCTTTCAAGAGGGTGCGGACACTGAAGCTTTCTTT. The J gene is TRBJ1-1, the V gene TRBV11-1; no clear D gene. The CDR3 loop spans 15 amino acids. The germline V gene encodes CDR1 SGHAT and CDR2 FQDESV (reference sequence). Trimming took off 3 bases at V and 3 bases at J, with 14 bases between the two ends.

The chain employs TRBV3-1 (or the pseudogene TRBV3-2) and TRBJ2-1; D is possibly TRBD2 (7 bases). The CDR3 is 14 residues long. CDR1 is LGHDT and CDR2 is YNNKEL in the germline V gene (reference sequence). Trimming removed 0 bases from V and 9 bases from J, with 12 bases in between. The CDR3 loop reads CASSQDRGGIEQFF. In nucleotides, the CDR3 is TGTGCCAGCAGCCAAGATCGCGGGGGCATTGAGCAGTTCTTC.

The chain recombines TRBV24-1 with TRBJ1-1, with 8 bases identical to TRBD1. V was pared by 2 bases and J by 3 bases, with 10 bases of the junction left unmatched. Germline V gene lookup returns CDR1 KGHDR and CDR2 SFDVKD. The CDR3 length is 17 residues. CDR3 sequence reads: CATSDYRTGRRDTEAFF. The CDR3 nucleotides are TGTGCCACCAGTGATTATCGGACAGGGCGGCGAGACACTGAAGCTTTCTTT.

The chain is built from TRBV27 and TRBJ2-5; D might be TRBD2 (7 bases). CDR1 MNHEY and CDR2 SMNVEV come from the germline V gene (reference sequence). Trimming left V 3 bases short and J 7 bases short, with 9 bases between. CDR3 length equals 12 residues. The CDR3 spells CASSFRGGTQYF. CDR3 DNA sequence: TGTGCCAGCAGTTTTAGGGGGGGGACCCAGTACTTC.

V is TRBV3-1 (or the pseudogene TRBV3-2) and J is TRBJ2-2; possible D gene TRBD1, 6 bases. V gave up 0 bases and J gave up 5 bases, with 13 bases separating them. Germline CDR1 LGHDT, CDR2 YNNKEL (reference sequence). This CDR3 has 16 amino acids. The CDR3 bases are TGTGCCAGCAGCCAAGATCTTGGGGGCGCGACCGGGGAGCTGTTTTTT. Amino acids: CASSQDLGGATGELFF.

This CDR3 reads CASSYSGTSLNEQFF. CDR3 nucleotides: TGTGCCAGCAGTTACTCGGGGACTAGTCTAAATGAGCAGTTCTTC. This chain links TRBV6-5 with TRBJ2-1, with 8 bases matching TRBD2. The V segment lost 0 bases and the J segment 7 bases; nucleotides outside the gene matches: 5. Germline V gene lookup returns CDR1 MNHEY and CDR2 SVGAGI. The length of the CDR3 is 15 residues.

This clone was detected only once. The rearrangement uses TRBV9 and TRBJ2-7; weak D call: TRBD1 (6 bases). This CDR3 has 15 residues. Trimming pared 0 bases from V and 3 bases from J, leaving 13 bases between. Germline values: CDR1 SGDLS, CDR2 YYNGEE. The CDR3 spells CASSVDTGQLYEQYF. CDR3 nucleotides: TGTGCCAGCAGCGTAGATACAGGGCAACTCTACGAGCAGTACTTC.

The chain combines TRBV7-9 with TRBJ1-4; TRBD1 matches 7 bases. This CDR3 region has 18 residues. Germline V gene lookup returns CDR1 SEHNR and CDR2 FQNEAQ (reference sequence). Trimming at V came to 1 base and at J to 0 bases, leaving 8 bases not matched to a gene. CDR3 region: CASSLGGTADATNEKLFF. The CDR3, as DNA: TGTGCCAGCAGCTTAGGGGGGACAGCAGATGCAACTAATGAAAAACTGTTTTTT. Filled out from reference TRBV7-9 and TRBJ1-4, the complete variable domain reads DTGVSQNPRHKITKRGQNVTFRCDPISEHNRLYWYRQTLGQGPEFLTYFQNEAQLEKSRLLSDRFSAERPKGSFSTLEIQRTEQGDSAMYLCASSLGGTADATNEKLFFGSGTQLSVL.

The V and J genes are TRBV9 and TRBJ1-5; TRBD1 agrees at 7 bases. The length of the CDR3 is 14 residues. The J segment lost 5 bases and the V segment lost 3 bases, leaving 5 bases of the junction unmatched. CDR1 SGDLS and CDR2 YYNGEE come from the germline V gene. This CDR3 reads CASSEGANDQPQHF. CDR3 nucleotide sequence: TGTGCCAGCAGCGAGGGGGCGAACGATCAGCCCCAGCATTTT.

The DNA of the CDR3 is TGTGCCTGGAGCACAGGGCTGAACACTGAAGCTTTCTTT. This sequence encodes CAWSTGLNTEAFF. V gene TRBV30 combines with J gene TRBJ1-1; maybe TRBD1 (6 bases). Trimming stripped 3 bases from V and 0 bases from J, with 8 bases between. Germline CDR1 reads GTSNPN; CDR2 reads SVGIG (reference sequence). CDR3 length equals 13 residues.

The gene calls are TRBV2 and TRBJ1-1; D is unresolved. CDR3 length: 13 amino acids. With 5 bases removed from V and 6 bases from J, the gap between germline ends came to 13 bases. Germline V CDR1 and CDR2: SNHLY, FYNNEI. The CDR3 bases are TGTGCCAGCAGTCTGACGGGAACACCTGAAGCTTTCTTT. Encoded protein: CASSLTGTPEAFF.

The chain combines TRBV30 with TRBJ1-6; no clear D gene. Germline assignment: CDR1 GTSNPN and CDR2 SVGIG (reference sequence). V lost 3 bases to trimming and J lost 10 bases, with 16 bases between them. The CDR3 runs 14 residues. The CDR3, as DNA: TGTGCCTGGAGGGAAAGCCCGGGAGTATCACCCCTCCACTTT. Translating it yields CAWRESPGVSPLHF.

This clone was picked up a small number of times. The chain combines TRBV5-1 with TRBJ2-7; possible D gene TRBD1, 6 bases. The CDR3 extends over 15 amino acids. Germline CDR1 and CDR2: SGHRS and YFSETQ. V dropped 3 bases and J dropped 0 bases, with 13 bases sitting between them. The CDR3 sequence is CASSSGDMASYEQYF. The CDR3 region has the DNA TGCGCCAGCAGCTCAGGGGATATGGCCTCCTACGAGCAGTACTTC. The variable domain in full, with the rest retrieved from reference TRBV5-1 and TRBJ2-7, is KAGVTQTPRYLIKTRGQQVTLSCSPISGHRSVSWYQQTPGQGLQFLFEYFSETQRNKGNFPGRFSGRQFSNSRSEMNVSTLELGDSALYLCASSSGDMASYEQYFGPGTRLTVT.

The chain recombines TRBV9 with TRBJ2-1; TRBD2 matches at 11 bases. The V segment lost 4 bases and the J segment 4 bases; nucleotides outside the gene matches: 4. The germline gives CDR1 SGDLS, CDR2 YYNGEE. The CDR3 extends over 15 amino acids. Here the CDR3 DNA reads TGTGCCAGCAGCTCTAGCGGGGGGCTGTACAATGAGCAGTTCTTC. The encoded protein is CASSSSGGLYNEQFF. Variable domain in full (rest from reference TRBV9 and TRBJ2-1): DSGVTQTPKHLITATGQRVTLRCSPRSGDLSVYWYQQSLDQGLQFLIQYYNGEERAKGNILERFSAQQFPDLHSELNLSSLELGDSALYFCASSSSGGLYNEQFFGPGTRLTVL.

The V and J genes are TRBV5-1 and TRBJ2-7, with TRBD1 matching over 8 bases. Germline V gene data show CDR1 as SGHRS and CDR2 as YFSETQ. The CDR3 has 14 residues. J lost 7 bases, V lost 4 bases, and 10 bases had no gene match. CDR3 sequence (DNA): TGCGCCAGCAGCCTACGGACAGGGCCGGGAGAGCAGTACTTC. It codes for CASSLRTGPGEQYF.

This clone was seen only once. The chain combines TRBV7-2 with TRBJ1-1, with 9 nucleotides matching TRBD1. The CDR3 loop spans 15 amino acids. CDR1 and CDR2 (germline): SGHTA, FQGNSA. J lost 4 bases, V lost 5 bases, and 8 bases had no gene match. In nucleotides, the CDR3 is TGTGCCAGCAGCCCATACAGGGGGCCGAGCACTGAAGCTTTCTTT. As protein: CASSPYRGPSTEAFF.

The chain is built from TRBV4-3 and TRBJ1-2, with D unclear. This CDR3 comprises 15 residues. CDR1 and CDR2 from the germline V gene are LGHNA and YSLEER. Trimming left V 2 bases short and J 4 bases short, with 14 bases between. The DNA of the CDR3 is TGCGCCAGCAGCCAAAGGGTTGGAGGCTTCTATGGCTACACCTTC. Protein product: CASSQRVGGFYGYTF.

V usage is TRBV29-1 and J usage is TRBJ1-2; D is unresolved. The CDR3 runs to 14 residues. Deletions cut 3 bases from V and 3 bases from J, with 14 bases between. Germline values: CDR1 SQVTM, CDR2 ANQGSEA. CDR3 residues: CSVETSFSDYGYTF. CDR3 nucleotide sequence: TGCAGCGTTGAGACAAGCTTCTCGGACTATGGCTACACCTTC.

The CDR3 sequence is CATTMTGSRNSPLHF. The CDR3 bases are TGTGCCACCACAATGACAGGGTCCCGTAATTCACCCCTCCACTTT. This rearrangement joins TRBV24-1 to TRBJ1-6, with 7 bases matching TRBD1. After removal of 8 bases from V and 6 bases from J, the junction contained 9 bases not matched to a gene. The CDR3 spans 15 residues. Germline CDR1 is KGHDR and CDR2 is SFDVKD.